The 24 T cell receptor beta chains listed next were all sequenced from one sample in a study of CD4 T cells in relation to SARS-CoV-2 and coronaviruses. CD4+ T cells from unexposed donors were obtained before the COVID-19 pandemic (2011-2018). Isolation of CD4+ T cells took place after 10 days in culture. Using immunoSEQ multiplex PCR, the repertoire was profiled, and TCRdb retains in-frame clones only, with some absent. This sample has 28,000 or so clones, with roughly 73% found just once. Their antigen targets remain unknown. Sequencing used CD4+ T cells from PBMCs, cultured in vitro. The receptors shown here come from a human donor in good health.

The V call is TRBV12-5, the J call TRBJ2-7; a possible D gene is TRBD2 (6 bases). Germline-derived CDR1 and CDR2 are LGHNT and FRNRAP. This CDR3 is built from 15 residues. V dropped 0 bases and J dropped 5 bases, with 14 bases sitting between them. DNA of the CDR3: TGTGCTAGTGGTTTGGTCGGGGGACGGGTACACGAGCAGTACTTC. Translated, it gives CASGLVGGRVHEQYF.

The chain couples TRBV19 to TRBJ2-7; D may be TRBD1 or TRBD2 (5 bases each). Looked up from germline, CDR1 is LNHDA and CDR2 is SQIVND (reference sequence). This CDR3 contains 15 residues. The germline V and J ends were trimmed by 3 bases and 2 bases, with 14 bases remaining between them. This CDR3 is CASSINGVGAYEQYF. The CDR3 nucleotides are TGTGCCAGTAGTATCAACGGGGTGGGGGCCTACGAGCAGTACTTC.

The CDR3 DNA sequence: TGTGCCAGCAGCAAAGCTCAGGCGAGTCGCGAGCAGTACTTC. Its translation: CASSKAQASREQYF. The rearrangement joins TRBV21-1 to TRBJ2-7; the DNA was not compared with TRBD1, the D call given in the table. TRBV21-1 is a known pseudogene. This CDR3 contains 14 residues.

The chain links TRBV6-4 to TRBJ2-1, with TRBD2 matching 7 bases. Germline assignment: CDR1 MRHNA and CDR2 SNTAGT. The CDR3 is 13 residues long. V shed 5 bases, J shed 14 bases, and the junction held 12 bases outside the gene matches. Here the CDR3 reads CASSFRQAGSKFF. CDR3 bases: TGTGCCAGCAGTTTCCGGCAAGCGGGATCGAAGTTCTTC.

The chain combines TRBV18 with TRBJ2-1; a possible D gene is TRBD2 (6 bases). CDR1 and CDR2 from the germline V gene are KGHSH and LQKENI. Trimming took off 6 bases at V and 4 bases at J, with 16 bases between the two ends. The CDR3 extends over 15 amino acids. The CDR3 sequence is CASSPRVADYNEQFF. DNA for the CDR3: TGTGCCAGCTCCCCTCGAGTAGCGGATTACAATGAGCAGTTCTTC.

This chain links TRBV30 with TRBJ2-1, with a tentative D call TRBD2 (5 bases). This CDR3 is 15 amino acids long. V lost 2 bases and J 0 bases, leaving 11 bases between the germline ends. The germline CDR1 and CDR2 sequences are GTSNPN and SVGIG (reference sequence). The CDR3: CAWSKFGSSYNEQFF. DNA of the CDR3: TGTGCCTGGAGTAAGTTTGGGAGCTCCTACAATGAGCAGTTCTTC.

V usage is TRBV19 and J usage is TRBJ2-7, with 10 bases aligning to TRBD2. This CDR3 has 16 amino acids. CDR1 and CDR2 from the germline V gene are LNHDA and SQIVND (reference sequence). V was clipped by 5 bases and J by 9 bases; unmatched bases: 16. CDR3 sequence: CASSDSPGTSDFVQYF. The CDR3 bases are TGTGCCAGTAGTGATTCCCCAGGGACTAGCGACTTCGTGCAGTACTTC.

The chain uses TRBV5-5 and TRBJ1-4, with 8 bases identical to TRBD1. This CDR3 comprises 15 residues. Germline lookup yields CDR1 SGHKS and CDR2 YYEKEE (reference sequence). V was clipped by 4 bases and J by 7 bases; unmatched bases: 9. The chain's CDR3 is CASSTPGGSGEKLFF. In DNA, the CDR3 is TGTGCCAGCAGCACTCCAGGGGGCTCAGGTGAAAAACTGTTTTTT.

The gene calls are TRBV7-3 and TRBJ2-1; TRBD1 matches 10 bases. CDR3 size: 14 residues. Germline CDR1 and CDR2: SGHTA and FQGTGA. V gave up 4 bases and J gave up 9 bases; unmatched junction bases: 6. The CDR3 sequence: CASSWSGQGGEQFF. The CDR3 DNA reads TGTGCCAGCAGCTGGTCAGGACAGGGGGGTGAGCAGTTCTTC.

Details on this clone: The junction shows a germline mismatch at one end, possibly a read error. V is TRBV7-7 and J is TRBJ2-5; D is tentatively TRBD1 or TRBD2 (6 bases each). Germline V CDR1 and CDR2: SSHAT, FNYEAQ (reference sequence). CDR3 size: 14 residues. The CDR3 reads CASSPRGPGETQYF. Written as DNA, the CDR3 is TGTGCTAGCAGCCCCCGGGGGCCCGGGGAGACCCAGTACTTC.

The rearrangement uses TRBV4-1 and TRBJ2-7, with D possibly TRBD1 on 6 matching bases. From germline, CDR1 is MGHRA and CDR2 YSYEKL. Trimming pared 4 bases from V and 3 bases from J, leaving 16 bases between. The CDR3 covers 15 residues. CDR3 sequence (DNA): TGCGCCAGCAGCCCTTTTGAGCCAGGGGACTACGAGCAGTACTTC. It is translated as CASSPFEPGDYEQYF.

This clone was detected a few times. V usage is TRBV7-9 and J usage is TRBJ1-2; 8 nucleotides agree with TRBD1. The V segment lost 1 base and the J segment 7 bases; nucleotides outside the gene matches: 8. The germline V gene has CDR1 SEHNR and CDR2 FQNEAQ (reference sequence). The CDR3 contains 15 residues. The CDR3 DNA reads as TGTGCCAGCAGCTTAGTCTCCAGGGGGCTCGGTGGCTACACCTTC. Protein product: CASSLVSRGLGGYTF.

The chain recombines TRBV29-1 with TRBJ1-2, with D uncertain. Germline values: CDR1 SQVTM, CDR2 ANQGSEA. This CDR3 is built from 12 residues. V lost 7 bases and J 0 bases, leaving 9 bases between the germline ends. CDR3 protein: CSGRGANYGYTF. DNA of the CDR3: TGCAGCGGACGCGGTGCTAACTATGGCTACACCTTC.

This clone was observed once. This chain joins TRBV19 and TRBJ1-2; 7 nucleotides align to TRBD1. The CDR3 has 17 residues. V lost 3 bases and J lost 3; bases outside the gene matches: 13. CDR1 and CDR2 from the germline V gene are LNHDA and SQIVND (reference sequence). The CDR3 spells CASSIHLEPGQYYGYTF. CDR3 nucleotides: TGTGCCAGTAGTATCCACCTTGAACCGGGACAGTACTATGGCTACACCTTC.

The chain links TRBV5-4 to TRBJ2-1; 9 bases are a match to TRBD1. CDR1 and CDR2 from the germline V gene are SGHNT and YYREEE (reference sequence). Trimming at V came to 4 bases and at J to 7 bases, leaving 24 bases not matched to a gene. The CDR3 is 20 residues long. The CDR3 DNA reads TGTGCCAGCAGCGGCGACAGGGGGTATTTCGGTAGCCATCGGGGGAATGAGCAGTTCTTC. It yields the protein CASSGDRGYFGSHRGNEQFF.

On this clone itself: The junction and the germline gene differ at one end; a read error may be behind it. CDR3 sequence: CASSQGARVGHEQFF. The CDR3 DNA reads as TGTGCCAGCAGTCAAGGGGCGCGCGTGGGCCATGAGCAGTTCTTC. The chain has TRBV3-1 (or the pseudogene TRBV3-2) and TRBJ2-1; D may be TRBD1 (5 bases). This CDR3 is 15 amino acids long. Per the germline V gene, CDR1 is LGHDT and CDR2 is YNNKEL (reference sequence).

The chain employs TRBV19 and TRBJ2-1, with 7 bases matching TRBD2. This CDR3 has 16 amino acids. CDR1 and CDR2 from the germline V gene are LNHDA and SQIVND (reference sequence). Trimming removed 6 bases from V and 4 bases from J; junction bases left unmatched: 12. The CDR3 DNA reads TGTGCCAGTAGCGGGTCGCCTGGGGGGGAGTACAATGAGCAGTTCTTC. It specifies CASSGSPGGEYNEQFF.

The gene calls are TRBV7-9 and TRBJ2-2; 7 bases line up with TRBD2. V was pared by 5 bases and J by 6 bases, with 6 bases of the junction left unmatched. CDR1 is SEHNR and CDR2 is FQNEAQ in the germline V gene (reference sequence). The CDR3 runs to 14 residues. The CDR3, as DNA: TGTGCCAGCAGCCTAGGGGAGGGAGCCGGGGAGCTGTTTTTT. Its translation is CASSLGEGAGELFF.

This chain links TRBV4-3 with TRBJ1-2; the D gene is possibly TRBD1 (6 bases). CDR1 is LGHNA, CDR2 YSLEER, per germline. The CDR3 is made up of 16 amino acids. Deletions cut 0 bases from V and 2 bases from J, with 13 bases between. For the CDR3, the DNA is TGCGCCAGCAGCCAAGATCGGGGACACCTAAACTATGGCTACACCTTC. It codes for CASSQDRGHLNYGYTF.

This clone showed up just a few times. This chain uses TRBV5-5 with TRBJ1-2, with unresolved D. Germline CDR1 reads SGHKS; CDR2 reads YYEKEE (reference sequence). This CDR3 comprises 14 residues. The V and J ends lost 4 bases and 0 bases respectively, with 10 bases between them. The CDR3 protein is CASSPPLANYGYTF. The CDR3 region has the DNA TGTGCCAGCAGCCCCCCCCTAGCTAACTATGGCTACACCTTC.

This chain links TRBV27 with TRBJ2-7; 7 bases map to TRBD1. Germline assignment: CDR1 MNHEY and CDR2 SMNVEV (reference sequence). The ends lost 8 bases at V and 2 bases at J; junction bases unmatched: 12. This CDR3 comprises 15 residues. The CDR3, as DNA: TGTGCCAGCCGTACCCTGTTCGGGACAGCCTACGAGCAGTACTTC. It is translated as CASRTLFGTAYEQYF.

The chain has TRBV27 and TRBJ2-7; D unresolved. This CDR3 comprises 14 residues. Germline assignment: CDR1 MNHEY and CDR2 SMNVEV (reference sequence). V was trimmed by 2 bases and J by 0 bases, leaving 8 bases between them. DNA for the CDR3: TGTGCCAGCAGTTTAGGACGGAACTCCTACGAGCAGTACTTC. Residues: CASSLGRNSYEQYF.

This clone was counted a single time. The rearrangement uses TRBV14 and TRBJ2-1; D is undetermined. The CDR3 spans 13 residues. V shed 0 bases and J shed 4 bases, with 4 bases lying between them. Looked up from germline, CDR1 is SGHDN and CDR2 is FVKESK. Here the CDR3 reads CASSQDRYNEQFF. The CDR3 nucleotides read TGTGCCAGCAGCCAAGACAGGTACAATGAGCAGTTCTTC.

This chain connects TRBV5-1 to TRBJ2-3; D might be TRBD2 (5 bases). Germline loops: CDR1 SGHRS, CDR2 YFSETQ. This CDR3 spans 16 amino acids. With 2 bases removed from V and 0 bases from J, the gap between germline ends came to 13 bases. This chain's CDR3 is CASSFEGDVSTDTQYF. CDR3 nucleotides: TGCGCCAGCAGCTTTGAGGGCGACGTTAGCACAGATACGCAGTATTTT.